This TCR beta chain originates from a study of vaccination and CD4 T cells after COVID-19. Study context: Both day-14 and day-161-to-241 post-vaccine samples exist for three convalescent patients.

Turning to this clonotype: The antigen is unknown.

Cultured CD4+ T-cell DNA underwent Oncomine TCR Beta short-read sequencing. TCRdb fed the PCR reads into MiXCR, producing one record per CDR3 protein. Of tens of thousands of distinct CDR3 sequences detected, roughly 30% appear once; the ten largest clones hold roughly 2.5%. The time point is: late sampling 161 to 241 days after vaccination in a few convalescent patients. Treatment in this sample: 10-day PBMC culture with coronavirus spike peptide pools or control peptides (ViraFEST assay). V was trimmed by 1 base and J by 1 base, leaving 7 bases between them. This CDR3 has 14 residues. Germline V CDR1 and CDR2: SGHTA, FQGNSA.

The specimen was CD4+ T cells from blood, cultured in vitro, collected about 7 months after SARS-CoV-2 vaccination. This chain joins TRBV7-2 and TRBJ2-5; a weak D match, TRBD1 (6 bases). This receptor was obtained from a human donor who had recovered from COVID-19. CDR3 nucleotides: TGTGCCAGCAGCTTAGACAGGGTCCAAGAGACCCAGTACTTC. Amino acid sequence: CASSLDRVQETQYF. The full variable domain, in which reference TRBV7-2 and TRBJ2-5 provide the parts outside the CDR3, is GAGVSQSPSNKVTEKGKDVELRCDPISGHTALYWYRQSLGQGLEFLIYFQGNSAPDKSGLPSDRFSAERTGGSVSTLTIQRTQQEDSAVYLCASSLDRVQETQYFGPGTRLLVL.